This T cell receptor (beta chain) was documented in a study of blood T cell repertoires in COVID-19. Looking at the study overall: The origin of the acute and convalescent COVID-19 samples was the United States, Italy and Spain. PBMCs, B-cell-depleted T cells, or T cells provided the cDNA or gDNA that made up the material.

Source study methods: Estimated nucleated cell counts came from reference gene primer amplification. TCRdb's table, derived via immunoSEQ multiplex PCR, lists solely in-frame clones and lacks some. Clone size and the V and J calls come from that table; the DNA yielded D and trimming. The sample holds about 97,000 clones, about 88% seen once. V shed 4 bases and J 7 bases; nucleotides not matched to a gene: 9. Germline V lookup: CDR1 SGHDT, CDR2 YYEEEE. The CDR3 is 15 amino acids. A single count supports this clone. The TCR sequence derives from a man between 50 and 59 years old with active or convalescent COVID-19. The sample comprised peripheral blood. The chain employs TRBV5-6 and TRBJ2-7; 12 nucleotides align to TRBD1. In DNA form, the CDR3 reads TGTGCCAGCAGCCATCCGGGACAGGGGGCGTCTGAGCAGTACGTC. Its translation is CASSHPGQGASEQYV.